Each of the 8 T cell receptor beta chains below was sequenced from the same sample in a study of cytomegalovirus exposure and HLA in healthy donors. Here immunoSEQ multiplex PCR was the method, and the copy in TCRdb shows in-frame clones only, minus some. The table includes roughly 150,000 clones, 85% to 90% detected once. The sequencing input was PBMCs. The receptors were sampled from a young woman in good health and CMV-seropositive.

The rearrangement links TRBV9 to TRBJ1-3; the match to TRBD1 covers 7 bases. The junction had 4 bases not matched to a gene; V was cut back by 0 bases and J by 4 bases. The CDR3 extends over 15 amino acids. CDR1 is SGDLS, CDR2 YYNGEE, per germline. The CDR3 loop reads CASSVEPTGGNTIYF. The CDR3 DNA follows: TGTGCCAGCAGCGTAGAACCGACAGGGGGAAACACCATATATTTT.

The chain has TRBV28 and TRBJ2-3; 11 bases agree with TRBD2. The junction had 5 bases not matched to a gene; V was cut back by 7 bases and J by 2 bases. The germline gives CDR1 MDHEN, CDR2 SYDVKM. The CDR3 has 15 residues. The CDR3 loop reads CASKSTSGITDTQYF. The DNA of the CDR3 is TGTGCCAGCAAATCGACTAGCGGGATCACAGATACGCAGTATTTT.

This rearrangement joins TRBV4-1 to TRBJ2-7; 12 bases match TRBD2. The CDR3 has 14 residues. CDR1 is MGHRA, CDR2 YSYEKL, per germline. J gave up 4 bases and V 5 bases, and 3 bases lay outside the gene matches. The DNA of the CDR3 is TGCGCCAGCAGCAGCCTAGCGGGAGGGTACGAGCAGTACTTC. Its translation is CASSSLAGGYEQYF.

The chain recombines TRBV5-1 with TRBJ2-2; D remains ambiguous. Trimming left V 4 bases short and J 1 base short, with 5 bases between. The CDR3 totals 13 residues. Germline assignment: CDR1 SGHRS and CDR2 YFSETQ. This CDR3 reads CASSQMNTGELFF. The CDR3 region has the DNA TGCGCCAGCAGCCAGATGAACACCGGGGAGCTGTTTTTT.

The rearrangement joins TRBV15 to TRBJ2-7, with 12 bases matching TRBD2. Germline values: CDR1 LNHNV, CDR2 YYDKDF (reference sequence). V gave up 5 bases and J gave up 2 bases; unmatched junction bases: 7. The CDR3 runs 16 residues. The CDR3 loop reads CATSAKLAGGPYEQYF. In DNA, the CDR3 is TGTGCCACCAGCGCGAAGCTAGCGGGAGGGCCCTACGAGCAGTACTTC.

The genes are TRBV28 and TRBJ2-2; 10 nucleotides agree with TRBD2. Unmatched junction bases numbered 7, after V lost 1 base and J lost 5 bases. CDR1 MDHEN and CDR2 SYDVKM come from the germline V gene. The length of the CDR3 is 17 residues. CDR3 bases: TGTGCCAGCAGTTTATTGTCTAGCGGGAGTGGGACCGGGGAGCTGTTTTTT. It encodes CASSLLSSGSGTGELFF.

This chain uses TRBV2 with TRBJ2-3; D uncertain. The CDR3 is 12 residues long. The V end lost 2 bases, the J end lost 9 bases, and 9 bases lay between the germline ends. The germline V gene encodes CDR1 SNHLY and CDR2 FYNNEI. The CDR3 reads CASSENIGTQYF. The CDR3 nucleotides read TGTGCCAGCAGTGAAAATATCGGGACGCAGTATTTT. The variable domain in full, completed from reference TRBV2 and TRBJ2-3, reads EPEVTQTPSHQVTQMGQEVILRCVPISNHLYFYWYRQILGQKVEFLVSFYNNEISEKSEIFDDQFSVERPDGSNFTLKIRSTKLEDSAMYFCASSENIGTQYFGPGTRLTVL.

Written as DNA, the CDR3 is TGTGCCAGCAGATCGGGACAGGGAAGTTACGAGCAGTACTTC. This sequence encodes CASRSGQGSYEQYF. This chain uses TRBV11-2 with TRBJ2-7; 9 bases match TRBD1. CDR3 size: 14 residues. Unmatched junction bases numbered 7, after V lost 6 bases and J lost 4 bases. Germline assignment: CDR1 SGHAT and CDR2 FQNNGV.